A selection of T cell receptor beta chains follows, all from one sample in a study of T cells after yellow fever vaccination. TCRdb re-derived calls from the 5' RACE reads in MiXCR, one entry per CDR3 protein. In the table there are hundreds of thousands of distinct CDR3 sequences, 15% to 20% of which are singletons. The starting material was PBMCs, obtained 15 days after the yellow fever booster vaccination. The receptors were sampled from a man aged 25-40 years who received the YFV17D yellow fever vaccine. Each CDR3 is given without its conserved first and last residue.

v_gene	j_gene	CDR3aa
TRBV7-2	TRBJ2-5	ASSLVQSGMVQETQY
TRBV5-6	TRBJ1-2	ASSSPAGGGEGYT
TRBV27	TRBJ1-2	ASGPPRGYGYT
TRBV19	TRBJ1-5	ASSISPQGHQPQH
TRBV7-6	TRBJ2-1	ASSAPGQGKQF
TRBV12-3/TRBV12-4	TRBJ1-4	ASSLIRGINEKLF
TRBV7-2	TRBJ2-1	ASEQPVSPEQF
TRBV14	TRBJ2-3	ASKSGRGRDTQY
TRBV6-1	TRBJ1-2	ASRRDSVNGYT
TRBV20-1	TRBJ2-1	SARDIRAGEIRGEQF
TRBV9	TRBJ2-3	ASSVARGNTDTQY
TRBV6-2/TRBV6-3	TRBJ2-7	ASSYLVSYEQY
TRBV7-2	TRBJ2-3	ASSLDSGRADTQY
TRBV20-1	TRBJ2-7	SAAETSPPTYEQY
TRBV20-1	TRBJ2-3	SARLLAGGVRTDTQY
TRBV9	TRBJ2-5	ASSVVGETQY
TRBV20-1	TRBJ1-1	SARGATTGLTEAF
TRBV9	TRBJ2-7	ASSLGGYSSYEQY
TRBV20-1	TRBJ2-1	SAASRKQF
TRBV12-3/TRBV12-4	TRBJ2-2	ASSRLAGVGELF
TRBV6-1	TRBJ1-4	ASSPDRSRLEKLF
TRBV6-1	TRBJ2-3	ASSESARGLTDMQY
TRBV7-2	TRBJ2-1	ASSYGGAPRQF
TRBV11-2	TRBJ2-3	ASSLREGEDTQY
TRBV20-1	TRBJ1-2	SAPPGGRGGYT
TRBV7-2	TRBJ2-7	ASSLREGRSYEQY
TRBV25-1	TRBJ2-1	ASSRLGGESYNEQF
TRBV27	TRBJ2-2	ASSSTLLNTGELF
TRBV10-3	TRBJ2-3	AISFSEVDTQY
TRBV20-1	TRBJ1-5	SARGTGRHQPQH
TRBV20-1	TRBJ2-7	SARDHTVPHEQY
TRBV27	TRBJ2-1	ASSLIQSSYNEQF
TRBV12-3/TRBV12-4	TRBJ2-1	ASSLLANEQF
TRBV6-1	TRBJ2-7	ASTPPPGQGAYEQY
TRBV7-2	TRBJ1-6	ASGPRQGENSPLH
TRBV29-1	TRBJ2-3	SVERAGVTDTQY
TRBV20-1	TRBJ1-5	SARTAYSNQPQH
TRBV4-3	TRBJ2-5	ASSQRGQVGETQY
TRBV24-1	TRBJ2-1	ATRDFNYNEQF